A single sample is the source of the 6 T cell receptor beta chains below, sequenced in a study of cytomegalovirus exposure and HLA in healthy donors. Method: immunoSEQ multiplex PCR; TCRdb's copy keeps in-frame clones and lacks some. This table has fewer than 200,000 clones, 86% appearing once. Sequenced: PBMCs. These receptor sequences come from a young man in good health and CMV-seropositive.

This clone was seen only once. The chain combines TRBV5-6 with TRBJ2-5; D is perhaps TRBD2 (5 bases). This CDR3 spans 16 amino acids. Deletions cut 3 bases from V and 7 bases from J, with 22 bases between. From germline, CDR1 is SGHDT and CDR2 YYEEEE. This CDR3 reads CASSSPSDTDRGTQYF. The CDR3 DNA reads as TGTGCCAGCAGCTCCCCCAGCGACACCGATCGGGGGACCCAGTACTTC.

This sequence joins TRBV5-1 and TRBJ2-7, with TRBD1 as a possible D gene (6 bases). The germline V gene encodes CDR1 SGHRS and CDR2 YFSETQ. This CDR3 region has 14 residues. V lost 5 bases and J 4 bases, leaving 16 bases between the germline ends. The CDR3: CASSSKTGLYEQYF. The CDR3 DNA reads TGCGCCAGCAGTTCTAAGACAGGACTTTACGAGCAGTACTTC.

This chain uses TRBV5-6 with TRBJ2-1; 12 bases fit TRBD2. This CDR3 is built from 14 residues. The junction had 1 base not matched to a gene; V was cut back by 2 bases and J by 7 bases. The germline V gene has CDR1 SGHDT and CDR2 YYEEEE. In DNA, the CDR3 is TGTGCCAGCAGCTTTGGACTAGCGGGGAATGAGCAGTTCTTC. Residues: CASSFGLAGNEQFF.

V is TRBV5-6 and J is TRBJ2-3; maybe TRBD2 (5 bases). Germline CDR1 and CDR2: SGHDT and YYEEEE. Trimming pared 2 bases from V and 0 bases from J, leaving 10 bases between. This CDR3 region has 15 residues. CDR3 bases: TGTGCCAGCAGCTTTGGACCTAGCAGCACAGATACGCAGTATTTT. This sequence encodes CASSFGPSSTDTQYF.

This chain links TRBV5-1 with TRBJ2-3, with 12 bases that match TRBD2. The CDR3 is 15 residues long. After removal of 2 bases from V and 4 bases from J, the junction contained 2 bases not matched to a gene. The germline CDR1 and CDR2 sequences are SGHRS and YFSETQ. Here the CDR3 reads CASSLLAGGPDTQYF. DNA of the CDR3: TGCGCCAGCAGCTTACTAGCGGGGGGCCCAGATACGCAGTATTTT.

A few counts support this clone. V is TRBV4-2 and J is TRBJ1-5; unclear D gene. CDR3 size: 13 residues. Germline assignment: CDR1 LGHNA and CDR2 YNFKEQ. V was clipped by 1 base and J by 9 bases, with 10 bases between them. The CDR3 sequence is CASSQVRSRPQHF. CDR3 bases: TGTGCCAGCAGCCAAGTACGGAGCAGGCCCCAGCATTTT.